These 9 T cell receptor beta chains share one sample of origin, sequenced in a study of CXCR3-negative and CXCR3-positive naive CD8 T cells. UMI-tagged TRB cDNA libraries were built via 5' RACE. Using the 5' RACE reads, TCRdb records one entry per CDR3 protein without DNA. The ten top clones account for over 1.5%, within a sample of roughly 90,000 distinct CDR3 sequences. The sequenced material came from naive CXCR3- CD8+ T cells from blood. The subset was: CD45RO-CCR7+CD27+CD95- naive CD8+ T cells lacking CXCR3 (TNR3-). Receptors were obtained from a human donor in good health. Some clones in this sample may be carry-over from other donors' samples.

The CDR3: CASSLAGAGYSGGGYTF. J is TRBJ1-2 and V is TRBV12-3 or TRBV12-4. CDR3 length equals 17 residues.

The CDR3 protein is CSATPGLAGYEQYF. The V call is TRBV20-1, the J call TRBJ2-7; TCRdb returns TRBD2, unconfirmable since there is no DNA. In germline, CDR1 is DFQATT, CDR2 SNEGSKA (reference sequence). The length of the CDR3 is 14 residues.

The CDR3 here is CASSLSKGLETHEQYF. The chain is built from TRBV7-9 and TRBJ2-7. Germline-derived CDR1 and CDR2 are SEHNR and FQNEAQ (reference sequence). The CDR3 has 16 amino acids.

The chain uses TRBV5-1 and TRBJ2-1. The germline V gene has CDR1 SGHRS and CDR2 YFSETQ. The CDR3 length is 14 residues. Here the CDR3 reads CASSLSTVGYEQFF.

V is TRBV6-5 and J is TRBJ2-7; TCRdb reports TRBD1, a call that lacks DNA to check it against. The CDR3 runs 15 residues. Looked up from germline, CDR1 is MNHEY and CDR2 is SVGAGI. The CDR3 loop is CASSPTSTGTDEQYF.

This CDR3 is CSARDRGQHEQYF. The chain links TRBV20-1 to TRBJ2-7; as DNA is missing, the TRBD1 call by TCRdb cannot be tested. Germline CDR1 and CDR2: DFQATT and SNEGSKA (reference sequence). The CDR3 totals 13 residues.

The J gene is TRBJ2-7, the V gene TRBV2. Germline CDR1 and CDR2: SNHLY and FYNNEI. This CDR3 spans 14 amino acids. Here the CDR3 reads CASRVAGRIDEQYF. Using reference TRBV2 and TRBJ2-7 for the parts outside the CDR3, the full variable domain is EPEVTQTPSHQVTQMGQEVILRCVPISNHLYFYWYRQILGQKVEFLVSFYNNEISEKSEIFDDQFSVERPDGSNFTLKIRSTKLEDSAMYFCASRVAGRIDEQYFGPGTRLTVT.

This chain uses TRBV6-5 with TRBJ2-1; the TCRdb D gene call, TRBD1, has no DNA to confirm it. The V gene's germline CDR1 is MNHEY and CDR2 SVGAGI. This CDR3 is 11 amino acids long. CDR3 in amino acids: CASSRDGEQFF.

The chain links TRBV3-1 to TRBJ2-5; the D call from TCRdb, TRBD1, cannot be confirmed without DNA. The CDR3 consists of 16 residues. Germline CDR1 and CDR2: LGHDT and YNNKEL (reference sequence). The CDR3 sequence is CASSPDRGSGEETQYF.